These 18 T cell receptor beta chains were sequenced from one sample in a study of beta chain features in type 1 diabetes. Expressed TCRB transcripts were sequenced, since all the RNA that had been isolated was reverse transcribed. Sequenced by immunoSEQ multiplex PCR; TCRdb stores in-frame clones only, minus some. The sample lists 130,000 or so clones, over 8% occurring once. Sequenced: central memory CD4+ T cells from blood. The receptors shown here come from a woman in her thirties or forties in good health.

This clone was detected a few times. The V and J genes are TRBV4-3 and TRBJ2-1, with a possible D match to TRBD2 (5 bases). The CDR3 extends over 14 amino acids. V shed 0 bases and J shed 9 bases, with 12 bases lying between them. Germline assignment: CDR1 LGHNA and CDR2 YSLEER. The DNA for the CDR3 is TGCGCCAGCAGCCAAGATGCCAGAGGGCTTGAGCAGTTCTTC. As protein: CASSQDARGLEQFF.

This clone turned up a few times. This chain links TRBV7-2 with TRBJ1-2; 7 nucleotides match TRBD1. The germline V gene has CDR1 SGHTA and CDR2 FQGNSA. CDR3 length: 12 residues. Trimming took 5 bases from V and 5 from J; bases not matched to a gene: 2. The CDR3 coding sequence is TGTGCCAGCAGCAAACAGGGGTATGGCTACACCTTC. It encodes CASSKQGYGYTF.

The V and J genes are TRBV29-1 and TRBJ2-1, with 12 nucleotides matching TRBD2. V was pared by 7 bases and J by 8 bases, with 6 bases of the junction left unmatched. The CDR3 spans 13 residues. Germline CDR1 and CDR2: SQVTM and ANQGSEA. CDR3 sequence reads: CSDTSGGPDEQFF. The CDR3 DNA follows: TGCAGCGATACTAGCGGGGGGCCAGATGAGCAGTTCTTC.

This clone turned up a few times. Other nucleotide sequences in the sample specify the same CDR3. The CDR3 sequence is CASSRASGQETQYF. In DNA, the CDR3 is TGTGCCAGCTCACGGGCTAGCGGCCAAGAGACCCAGTACTTC. The chain joins TRBV18 to TRBJ2-5, with 7 bases that match TRBD2. Germline V lookup: CDR1 KGHSH, CDR2 LQKENI. The CDR3 runs to 14 residues. Unmatched junction bases numbered 3, after V lost 4 bases and J lost 1 base. Looking up the rest from reference TRBV18 and TRBJ2-5 gives the full variable domain: NAGVMQNPRHLVRRRGQEARLRCSPMKGHSHVYWYRQLPEEGLKFMVYLQKENIIDESGMPKERFSAEFPKEGPSILRIQQVVRGDSAAYFCASSRASGQETQYFGPGTRLLVL.

The J gene is TRBJ1-2, the V gene TRBV7-6, with D possibly TRBD1 on 6 matching bases. The V gene lost 5 bases and the J gene lost 4 bases, with 11 bases spanning the gap. This CDR3 comprises 13 residues. Germline V lookup: CDR1 SGHVS, CDR2 FNYEAQ. CDR3 loop: CASSPQTGYGYTF. CDR3 nucleotides: TGTGCCAGCAGCCCCCAGACAGGCTATGGCTACACCTTC.

This rearrangement joins TRBV20-1 to TRBJ2-7; tentative D call: TRBD1 (5 bases). The germline gives CDR1 DFQATT, CDR2 SNEGSKA (reference sequence). The CDR3 totals 11 residues. Trimming shortened V by 6 bases and J by 3 bases, and 9 bases separated the two germline ends. CDR3 sequence reads: CSAETVYEQYF. CDR3 sequence (DNA): TGCAGTGCGGAGACAGTCTACGAGCAGTACTTC.

The rearrangement uses TRBV19 and TRBJ2-1; 8 bases are a match to TRBD2. CDR1 and CDR2 (germline): LNHDA, SQIVND (reference sequence). CDR3 size: 12 residues. The V segment lost 4 bases and the J segment 10 bases; nucleotides outside the gene matches: 3. CDR3 region: CASSTIAGEQFF. The DNA of the CDR3 is TGTGCCAGTAGTACCATAGCGGGGGAGCAGTTCTTC.

This clone was found a few times. The chain joins TRBV29-1 to TRBJ2-4; 8 bases are a match to TRBD1. After removal of 4 bases from V and 6 bases from J, the junction contained 8 bases not matched to a gene. The CDR3 length is 14 residues. In germline, CDR1 is SQVTM, CDR2 ANQGSEA. The CDR3 reads CSVGAGGLSNIQYF. The DNA of the CDR3 is TGCAGCGTTGGCGCAGGGGGCCTTTCAAACATTCAGTACTTC.

The chain carries TRBV2 and TRBJ2-7; tentatively, D is TRBD2 (5 bases). Trimming pared 6 bases from V and 1 base from J, leaving 10 bases between. The CDR3 is 13 amino acids. In germline, CDR1 is SNHLY, CDR2 FYNNEI. The CDR3 DNA reads as TGTGCCAGCAGCCTAGCCTTGTCCTACGAGCAGTACTTC. Protein sequence: CASSLALSYEQYF.

This chain links TRBV18 with TRBJ2-7; D is perhaps TRBD1 (6 bases). The V gene lost 3 bases and the J gene lost 3 bases, with 12 bases spanning the gap. The germline gives CDR1 KGHSH, CDR2 LQKENI. The CDR3 loop spans 14 amino acids. CDR3 coding DNA: TGTGCCAGCTCACCGGCGGCAGGGGTCTACGAGCAGTACTTC. Amino acids: CASSPAAGVYEQYF. The complete variable domain, with remaining parts taken from reference TRBV18 and TRBJ2-7, reads NAGVMQNPRHLVRRRGQEARLRCSPMKGHSHVYWYRQLPEEGLKFMVYLQKENIIDESGMPKERFSAEFPKEGPSILRIQQVVRGDSAAYFCASSPAAGVYEQYFGPGTRLTVT.

This chain links TRBV5-1 with TRBJ1-1; possible D gene TRBD1, 6 bases. CDR1 SGHRS and CDR2 YFSETQ come from the germline V gene. V was clipped by 5 bases and J by 2 bases, with 13 bases between them. The CDR3 sequence is 14 residues long. For the CDR3, the DNA is TGCGCCAGCAGGGATGACAGGAAAAACACTGAAGCTTTCTTT. Amino acid sequence: CASRDDRKNTEAFF.

This clone has more than one count but fewer than ten. This sequence joins TRBV14 and TRBJ2-7; 11 bases agree with TRBD2. Germline CDR1 reads SGHDN; CDR2 reads FVKESK. This CDR3 contains 17 residues. With 2 bases clipped from V and 6 bases from J, the junction kept 12 bases outside the gene matches. The CDR3 sequence is CASSQPVTSGGVGEQYF. DNA for the CDR3: TGTGCCAGCAGCCAACCCGTAACTAGCGGGGGTGTTGGCGAGCAGTACTTC.

The rearrangement joins TRBV27 to TRBJ2-7; TRBD2 agrees at 10 bases. The ends lost 3 bases at V and 7 bases at J; junction bases unmatched: 6. The CDR3 contains 14 residues. Germline V gives CDR1 MNHEY, CDR2 SMNVEV (reference sequence). The CDR3: CASSFALAGREQYF. DNA for the CDR3: TGTGCCAGCAGTTTTGCACTAGCGGGGAGGGAGCAGTACTTC.

Remarks on this clone: This specimen includes other DNA sequences encoding the same CDR3. The V call is TRBV2, the J call TRBJ1-6, with D possibly matching TRBD1 (5 bases). Looked up from germline, CDR1 is SNHLY and CDR2 is FYNNEI. Trimming removed 5 bases from V and 9 bases from J, with 11 bases in between. This CDR3 comprises 13 residues. The CDR3 loop reads CASSRDFGSPLHF. The DNA for the CDR3 is TGTGCCAGCAGTCGGGACTTCGGTTCACCCCTCCACTTT.

CDR3 in amino acids: CASSVGGGTSGANVLTF. As DNA, the CDR3 is TGTGCCAGCAGCGTAGGGGGGGGAACTTCTGGGGCCAACGTCCTGACTTTC. The chain couples TRBV9 to TRBJ2-6; 7 bases fit TRBD2. The V segment lost 0 bases and the J segment 1 base; nucleotides outside the gene matches: 4. The CDR3 sequence is 17 residues long. Germline V lookup: CDR1 SGDLS, CDR2 YYNGEE. The full variable domain, with the rest looked up from reference TRBV9 and TRBJ2-6, is DSGVTQTPKHLITATGQRVTLRCSPRSGDLSVYWYQQSLDQGLQFLIQYYNGEERAKGNILERFSAQQFPDLHSELNLSSLELGDSALYFCASSVGGGTSGANVLTFGAGSRLTVL.

This clone was seen a few times. The chain is built from TRBV5-5 and TRBJ2-7; 9 nucleotides align to TRBD1. Looked up from germline, CDR1 is SGHKS and CDR2 is YYEKEE (reference sequence). The CDR3 spans 15 residues. V dropped 3 bases and J dropped 7; count of bases not matched to a gene: 11. CDR3 DNA: TGTGCCAGCAGCTCACCCGGGACAGGGCTGGGAGAGCAGTACTTC. Translation gives CASSSPGTGLGEQYF.

Comment on this clone: This CDR3 is also generated by other DNA sequences in the sample. In DNA form, the CDR3 reads TGTGCCAGCAGCCGCGGACAGGGACCTAATCAGCCCCAGCATTTT. It specifies CASSRGQGPNQPQHF. This chain connects TRBV5-6 to TRBJ1-5; TRBD1 aligns across 8 bases. The CDR3 contains 15 residues. Germline CDR1 and CDR2: SGHDT and YYEEEE. The J segment lost 4 bases and the V segment lost 4 bases, leaving 7 bases of the junction unmatched.

This clone was seen more than once but under ten times. The rearrangement joins TRBV28 to TRBJ2-3; a possible D gene is TRBD2 (5 bases). This CDR3 has 13 residues. In germline, CDR1 is MDHEN, CDR2 SYDVKM. V was cut by 8 bases and J by 1 base, with 10 bases left in between. The CDR3 region is CASQPGGTDTQYF. The CDR3 DNA sequence: TGTGCCAGCCAGCCCGGGGGCACAGATACGCAGTATTTT.